These T cell receptor beta chains were read from a single sample in a study of blood T cell repertoires in COVID-19. Sequencing was performed with immunoSEQ multiplex PCR; in TCRdb, only in-frame clones are kept and a portion is missing. The sample records fewer than 200,000 clones, around 90% being singletons. The sequencing input was peripheral blood. The receptors come from a man in his fifties who had recovered from COVID-19. Both conserved end residues are part of each CDR3. A D gene is named only where the DNA matches it firmly. The listing skips clone size in some rows; elsewhere it reads once, few, many or a size class.

V: TRBV27
D: TRBD1
size: few
J: TRBJ1-4
CDR3: CASSQARKDRVHSTNEKLFF
DNA: TGTGCCAGCAGCCAAGCGAGGAAGGACAGGGTCCATTCGACTAATGAAAAACTGTTTTTT

V: TRBV5-4
D: NA
size: NA
J: TRBJ1-6
CDR3: CASSLGSSYNSPLHF
DNA: TGTGCCAGCAGCTTGGGGAGCTCCTATAATTCACCCCTCCACTTT

V: TRBV28
D: NA
size: NA
J: TRBJ1-5
CDR3: CASSRRDQPQHF
DNA: TGTGCCAGCAGCCGCCGGGATCAGCCCCAGCATTTT

V: TRBV7-3
D: NA
size: NA
J: TRBJ2-7
CDR3: CASSLTIGGQSEQYF
DNA: TGTGCCAGCAGCTTAACAATCGGGGGGCAGAGTGAGCAGTACTTC

V: TRBV7-2
D: NA
size: NA
J: TRBJ1-6
CDR3: CASRADSYNSPLHF
DNA: TGTGCCAGCAGAGCCGACAGCTATAATTCACCCCTCCACTTT

V: TRBV19
D: TRBD2
size: NA
J: TRBJ2-1
CDR3: CASSIFTSGGDYYNEQFF
DNA: TGTGCCAGTAGTATATTTACTAGCGGGGGGGATTACTACAATGAGCAGTTCTTC

V: TRBV6-1
D: NA
size: NA
J: TRBJ2-3
CDR3: CASSEGPGPSTDTQYF
DNA: TGTGCCAGCAGTGAAGGTCCAGGTCCAAGCACAGATACGCAGTATTTT

V: TRBV5-1
D: TRBD2
size: NA
J: TRBJ2-1
CDR3: CASSLTSGGALNEQFF
DNA: TGCGCCAGCAGCTTGACTAGCGGGGGGGCCCTCAATGAGCAGTTCTTC

V: TRBV5-6
D: NA
size: NA
J: TRBJ1-5
CDR3: CASSRRGQMKQPQHF
DNA: TGTGCCAGCAGCCGCCGGGGACAAATGAAGCAGCCCCAGCATTTT

V: TRBV7-2
D: NA
size: NA
J: TRBJ2-2
CDR3: CASSLGIWGGGELFF
DNA: TGTGCCAGCAGCTTAGGGATCTGGGGCGGCGGGGAGCTGTTTTTT

V: TRBV19
D: TRBD1
size: NA
J: TRBJ1-5
CDR3: CASRQPDRGPHQPQHF
DNA: TGTGCCAGTAGACAGCCGGACAGGGGCCCCCATCAGCCCCAGCATTTT

V: TRBV5-1
D: NA
size: NA
J: TRBJ1-1
CDR3: CASSVMGRNTEAFF
DNA: TGCGCCAGCAGCGTCATGGGGCGGAACACTGAAGCTTTCTTT

V: TRBV12-3/TRBV12-4
D: TRBD1
size: NA
J: TRBJ1-2
CDR3: CASRDRVRGYTF
DNA: TGTGCCAGCCGGGACAGGGTGCGCGGCTACACCTTC

V: TRBV3-1/TRBV3-2
D: TRBD1
size: NA
J: TRBJ1-4
CDR3: CASSPDRGRKEKLFF
DNA: TGTGCCAGCAGCCCAGACAGGGGGCGAAAAGAAAAACTGTTTTTT

V: TRBV18
D: NA
size: NA
J: TRBJ2-2
CDR3: CASSPRWLNTGELFF
DNA: TGTGCCAGCTCACCCCGGTGGTTGAACACCGGGGAGCTGTTTTTT

V: TRBV27
D: TRBD1
size: NA
J: TRBJ1-6
CDR3: CASSAGQLGSPLHF
DNA: TGTGCCAGCAGCGCGGGACAGTTGGGTTCACCCCTCCACTTT

V: TRBV7-2
D: NA
size: NA
J: TRBJ2-7
CDR3: CASSLAGIREQYF
DNA: TGTGCCAGCAGCTTAGCCGGGATACGGGAGCAGTACTTC

V: TRBV5-1
D: NA
size: NA
J: TRBJ1-2
CDR3: CASSQDSQSSNYGYTF
DNA: TGCGCCAGCAGCCAGGACAGCCAGTCTTCTAACTATGGCTACACCTTC

V: TRBV9
D: NA
size: NA
J: TRBJ1-3
CDR3: CASSVTTGFSGNTIYF
DNA: TGTGCCAGCAGCGTAACAACGGGGTTCTCTGGAAACACCATATATTTT

V: TRBV7-3
D: NA
size: NA
J: TRBJ2-1
CDR3: CASSSAGGTLYNEQFF
DNA: TGTGCCAGCAGCTCCGCCGGCGGGACTTTATACAATGAGCAGTTCTTC

V: TRBV5-5
D: TRBD1
size: NA
J: TRBJ2-3
CDR3: CASSPGGSTDTQYF
DNA: TGTGCCAGCAGCCCAGGGGGTAGCACAGATACGCAGTATTTT

V: TRBV5-8
D: TRBD1
size: NA
J: TRBJ2-7
CDR3: CASSLGGQAVYEQYF
DNA: TGTGCCAGCAGCTTGGGTGGACAGGCTGTCTACGAGCAGTACTTC

V: TRBV7-9
D: NA
size: few
J: TRBJ2-7
CDR3: CASSLDTAGDEQYF
DNA: TGTGCCAGCAGCTTAGACACTGCGGGTGACGAGCAGTACTTC

V: TRBV29-1
D: NA
size: few
J: TRBJ2-7
CDR3: CSVEFETNSYEQYF
DNA: TGCAGCGTCGAATTTGAAACTAACTCCTACGAGCAGTACTTC

V: TRBV30
D: NA
size: NA
J: TRBJ2-7
CDR3: CAWSRRGGYEQYF
DNA: TGTGCCTGGAGTCGGCGCGGAGGGTACGAGCAGTACTTC

V: TRBV28
D: TRBD1
size: NA
J: TRBJ2-5
CDR3: CASSLRQGPQETQYF
DNA: TGTGCCAGCAGTTTAAGACAGGGACCCCAAGAGACCCAGTACTTC

V: TRBV28
D: TRBD1
size: NA
J: TRBJ2-2
CDR3: CASSSSGRGYTGELFF
DNA: TGTGCCAGCAGTTCCTCCGGCAGGGGGTATACCGGGGAGCTGTTTTTT

V: TRBV9
D: NA
size: NA
J: TRBJ1-6
CDR3: CASSVGTGGNSPLHF
DNA: TGTGCCAGCAGCGTAGGTACAGGAGGGAATTCACCCCTCCACTTT

V: TRBV3-1/TRBV3-2
D: NA
size: NA
J: TRBJ1-4
CDR3: CASSQDGRATNEKLFF
DNA: TGTGCCAGCAGCCAAGATGGGCGAGCAACTAATGAAAAACTGTTTTTT

V: TRBV24-1
D: TRBD1
size: NA
J: TRBJ2-1
CDR3: CATSRTGGGNEQFF
DNA: TGTGCCACCAGTAGGACAGGGGGAGGCAATGAGCAGTTCTTC

V: TRBV29-1
D: NA
size: NA
J: TRBJ1-3
CDR3: CSVAISSGNTIYF
DNA: TGCAGCGTTGCCATCAGCTCTGGAAACACCATATATTTT

V: TRBV9
D: NA
size: NA
J: TRBJ2-3
CDR3: CASSEEGPSTDTQYF
DNA: TGTGCCAGCAGCGAGGAGGGACCAAGCACAGATACGCAGTATTTT

V: TRBV3-1/TRBV3-2
D: NA
size: NA
J: TRBJ2-5
CDR3: CASSQRQSQETQYF
DNA: TGTGCCAGCAGCCAGAGGCAGAGCCAAGAGACCCAGTACTTC

V: TRBV6-5
D: NA
size: NA
J: TRBJ2-7
CDR3: CASSRSTGSSYEQYF
DNA: TGTGCCAGCAGTCGGTCGACTGGAAGCTCCTACGAGCAGTACTTC